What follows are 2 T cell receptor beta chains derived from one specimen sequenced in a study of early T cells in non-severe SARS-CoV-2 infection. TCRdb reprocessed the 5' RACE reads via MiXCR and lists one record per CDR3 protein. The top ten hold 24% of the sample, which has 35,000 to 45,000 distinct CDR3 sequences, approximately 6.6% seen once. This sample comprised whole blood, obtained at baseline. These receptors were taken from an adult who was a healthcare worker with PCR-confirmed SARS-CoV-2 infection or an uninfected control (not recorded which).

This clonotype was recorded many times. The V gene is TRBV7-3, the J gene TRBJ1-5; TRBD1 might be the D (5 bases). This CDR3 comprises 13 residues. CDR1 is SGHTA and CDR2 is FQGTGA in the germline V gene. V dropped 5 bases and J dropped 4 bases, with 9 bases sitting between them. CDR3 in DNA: TGTGCCAGCAGCCCGGGACGGAATCAGCCCCAGCATTTT. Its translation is CASSPGRNQPQHF. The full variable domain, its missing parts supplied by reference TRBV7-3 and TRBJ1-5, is GAGVSQTPSNKVTEKGKYVELRCDPISGHTALYWYRQSLGQGPEFLIYFQGTGAADDSGLPNDRFFAVRPEGSVSTLKIQRTERGDSAVYLCASSPGRNQPQHFGDGTRLSIL.

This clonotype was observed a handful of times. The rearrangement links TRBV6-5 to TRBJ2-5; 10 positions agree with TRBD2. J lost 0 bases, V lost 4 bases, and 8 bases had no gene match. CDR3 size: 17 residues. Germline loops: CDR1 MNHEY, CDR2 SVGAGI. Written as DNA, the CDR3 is TGTGCCAGCAGTTCTCCGACTAGCGGGCGGTACCAAGAGACCCAGTACTTC. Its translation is CASSSPTSGRYQETQYF.